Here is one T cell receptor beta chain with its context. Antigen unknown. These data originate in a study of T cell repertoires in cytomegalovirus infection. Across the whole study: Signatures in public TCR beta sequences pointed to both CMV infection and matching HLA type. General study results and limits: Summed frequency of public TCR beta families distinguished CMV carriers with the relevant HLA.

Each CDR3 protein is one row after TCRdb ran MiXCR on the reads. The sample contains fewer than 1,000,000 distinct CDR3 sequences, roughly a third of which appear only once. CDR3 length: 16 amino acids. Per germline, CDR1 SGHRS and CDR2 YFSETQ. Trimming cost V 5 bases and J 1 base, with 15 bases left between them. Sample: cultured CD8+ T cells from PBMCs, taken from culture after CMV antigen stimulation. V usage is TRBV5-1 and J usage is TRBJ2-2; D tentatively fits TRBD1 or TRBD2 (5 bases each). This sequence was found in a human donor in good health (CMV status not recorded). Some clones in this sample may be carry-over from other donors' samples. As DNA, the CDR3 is TGCGCCAGCAGTTCTTGGGACGTACTGAACACCGGGGAGCTGTTTTTT. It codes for CASSSWDVLNTGELFF.